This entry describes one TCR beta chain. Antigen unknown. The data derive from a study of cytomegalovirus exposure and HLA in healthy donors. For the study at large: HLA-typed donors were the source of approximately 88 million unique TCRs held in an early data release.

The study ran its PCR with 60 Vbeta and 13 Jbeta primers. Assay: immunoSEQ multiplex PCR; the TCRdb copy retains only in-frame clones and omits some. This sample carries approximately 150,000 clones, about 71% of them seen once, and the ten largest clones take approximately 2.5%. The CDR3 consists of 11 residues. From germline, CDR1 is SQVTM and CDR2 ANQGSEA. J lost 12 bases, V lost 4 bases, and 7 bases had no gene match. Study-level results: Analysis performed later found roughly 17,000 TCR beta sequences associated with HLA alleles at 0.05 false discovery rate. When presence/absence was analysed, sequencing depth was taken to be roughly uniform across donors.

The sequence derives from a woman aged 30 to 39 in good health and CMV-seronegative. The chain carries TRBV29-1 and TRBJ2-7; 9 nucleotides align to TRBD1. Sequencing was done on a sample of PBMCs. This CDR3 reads CSVVRQGVTYF. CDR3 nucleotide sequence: TGCAGCGTTGTTCGACAGGGGGTCACGTACTTC.